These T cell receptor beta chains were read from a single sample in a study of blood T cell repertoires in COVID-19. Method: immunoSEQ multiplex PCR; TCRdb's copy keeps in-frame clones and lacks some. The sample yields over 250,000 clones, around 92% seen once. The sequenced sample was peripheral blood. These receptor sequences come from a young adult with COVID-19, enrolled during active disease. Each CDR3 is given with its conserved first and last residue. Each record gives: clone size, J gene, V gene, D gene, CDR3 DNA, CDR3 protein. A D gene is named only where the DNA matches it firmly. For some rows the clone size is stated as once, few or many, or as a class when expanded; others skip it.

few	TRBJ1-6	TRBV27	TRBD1	TGTGCCAGCAGCCTTACAGGGGGCTATAATTCACCCCTCCACTTT	CASSLTGGYNSPLHF
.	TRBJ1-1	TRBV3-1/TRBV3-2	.	TGTGCCAGCAGCCAAGATTATGGGGGGAACATGAACACTGAAGCTTTCTTT	CASSQDYGGNMNTEAFF
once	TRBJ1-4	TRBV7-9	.	TGTGCCAGCAGCTTAGTCGGCATGTCGTCAGACATTAATGAAAAACTGTTTTTT	CASSLVGMSSDINEKLFF
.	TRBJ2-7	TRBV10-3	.	TGTGCCATCAGCGCGGGACAGACCTACGAGCAGTACTTC	CAISAGQTYEQYF
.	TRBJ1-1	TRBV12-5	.	TGTGCTAGTGGAGTATCAGGGCAGAATGAAGCTTTCTTT	CASGVSGQNEAFF
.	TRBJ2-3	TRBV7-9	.	TGTGCCAGCAGCTTAATCGGGGAATCGAGCACAGATACGCAGTATTTT	CASSLIGESSTDTQYF
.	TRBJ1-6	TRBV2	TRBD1	TGTGCCAGCAGTGTTCAGGGGGCGGATTCACCCCTCCACTTT	CASSVQGADSPLHF
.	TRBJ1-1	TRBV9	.	TGTGCCAGCAGCGTTGGAGTTGGCACTGAAGCTTTCTTT	CASSVGVGTEAFF
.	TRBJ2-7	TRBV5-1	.	TGCGCCAGCAGCTCCGACGGTACAGGGCCCTACGAGCAGTACTTC	CASSSDGTGPYEQYF
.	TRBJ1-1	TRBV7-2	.	TGTGCCAGCAGCAAACTTGGGGGGTCGAACACTGAAGCTTTCTTT	CASSKLGGSNTEAFF
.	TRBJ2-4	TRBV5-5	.	TGTGCCAGCAGCTTGCCGGGATCTGATATTCAGTACTTC	CASSLPGSDIQYF
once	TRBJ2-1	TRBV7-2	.	TGTGCCAGCAGCTTAGGGAGGGTGAGTGAGCAGTTCTTC	CASSLGRVSEQFF
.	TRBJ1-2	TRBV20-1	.	TGCAGTGCTGGGGGGGCGGGTGGCTACACCTTC	CSAGGAGGYTF
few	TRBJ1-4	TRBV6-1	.	TGTGCCAGCAGTGATTTGAGGGAACCAACTAATGAAAAACTGTTTTTT	CASSDLREPTNEKLFF
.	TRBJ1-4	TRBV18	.	TGTGCCAGCTCACCAAAGGGGAATGAAAAACTGTTTTTT	CASSPKGNEKLFF
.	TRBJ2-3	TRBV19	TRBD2	TGTGCCAGTAGTATGGTTGGCGGGAGTCGCACAGATACGCAGTATTTT	CASSMVGGSRTDTQYF
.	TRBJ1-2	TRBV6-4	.	TGTGCCAGCAACAGACGGAACTATGGCTACACCTTC	CASNRRNYGYTF
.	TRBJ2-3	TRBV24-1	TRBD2	TGTGCCACCAGTGATGCCAGGGACCTAGCGGGAGGGCAAGATACGCAGTATTTT	CATSDARDLAGGQDTQYF
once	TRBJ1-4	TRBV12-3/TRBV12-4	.	TGTGCCAGCAGTAATACAGGGCTGCGGCTGTTTTTT	CASSNTGLRLFF
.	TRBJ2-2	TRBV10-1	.	TGCGCCAGCAGTATGCAATTTAGGGGCACCGGGGAGCTGTTTTTT	CASSMQFRGTGELFF
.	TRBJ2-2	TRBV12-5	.	TGTGCCCGACCCCAGGTAGTGCCTCCCGGGGAGCTGTTTTTT	CARPQVVPPGELFF
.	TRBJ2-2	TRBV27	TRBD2	TGTGCCAGCAGCTCTCCGGGACTAGCGGGAGATAGAACCGGGGAGCTGTTTTTT	CASSSPGLAGDRTGELFF
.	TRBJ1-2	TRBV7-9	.	TGTGCCAGCAGCTCAAAAACCACGGACAGTGGGTATGGCTACACCTTC	CASSSKTTDSGYGYTF
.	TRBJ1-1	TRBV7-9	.	TGTGCCAGCAGCTCCCTAAAAGCTGGTCCGTACACTGAAGCTTTCTTT	CASSSLKAGPYTEAFF
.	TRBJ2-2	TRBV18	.	TGTGCCAGCTCACCGATTCGGGTTGGCACCGGGGAGCTGTTTTTT	CASSPIRVGTGELFF
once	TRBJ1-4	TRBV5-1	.	TGCGCCAGCAGCTTGAAGACAGGTCGCGAAAAACTGTTTTTT	CASSLKTGREKLFF
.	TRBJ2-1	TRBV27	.	TGTGCCAGCAGTTACGAGGGTAGCTACAATGAGCAGTTCTTC	CASSYEGSYNEQFF
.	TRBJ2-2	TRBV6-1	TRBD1	TGTGCCAGCAGTGAAAGGGACAGAGACGTCGCCGGGGAGCTGTTTTTT	CASSERDRDVAGELFF
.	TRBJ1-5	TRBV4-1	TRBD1	TGCGCCAGCAGCCAAGAAGCAAGAGACAGGGGCCAGCCCCAGCATTTT	CASSQEARDRGQPQHF
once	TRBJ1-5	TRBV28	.	TGTGCCAGCACCGATAGCGGCAGAGACTATCAGCCCCAGCATTTT	CASTDSGRDYQPQHF
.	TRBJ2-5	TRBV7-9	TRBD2	TGTGCCAGCAGCTCTAGACTAGCGGGAGGGCCGGAAGAGACCCAGTACTTC	CASSSRLAGGPEETQYF
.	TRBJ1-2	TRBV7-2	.	TGTGCCAGCTCAATCGCCGGCGGGAACTATGGCTACACCTTC	CASSIAGGNYGYTF
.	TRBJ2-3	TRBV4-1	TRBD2	TGCGCCAGCAGGTTTAGCGGGAGAAACAAAGATACGCAGTATTTT	CASRFSGRNKDTQYF
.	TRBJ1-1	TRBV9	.	TGTGCCAGCAGCGTAGCCCTCTACACTGAAGCTTTCTTT	CASSVALYTEAFF
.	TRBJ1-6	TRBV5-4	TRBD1	TGTGCCAGCACCGTCGGACAGGGGAGAAATTCACCCCTCCACTTT	CASTVGQGRNSPLHF
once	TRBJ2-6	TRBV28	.	TGTGCCAGCAGTTTACGTCAGGCTCTGGCGGCCAACGTCCTGACTTTC	CASSLRQALAANVLTF
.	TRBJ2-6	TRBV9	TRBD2	TGTGCCAGCAGCGCCAGCCCCTTTAGCGGGGGGTACTCTGGGGCCAACGTCCTGACTTTC	CASSASPFSGGYSGANVLTF
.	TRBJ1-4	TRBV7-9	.	TGTGCCAGCGCGCTGGTCGGGAGCCTTCAGGCTAATGAAAAACTGTTTTTT	CASALVGSLQANEKLFF
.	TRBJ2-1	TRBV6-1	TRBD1	TGTGCCAGCAGTGAAATGGGACAGGCCTACAATGAGCAGTTCTTC	CASSEMGQAYNEQFF
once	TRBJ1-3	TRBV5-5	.	TGTGCCAGCAGCGAACATTCCGGGGAAACTGGAAACACCATATATTTT	CASSEHSGETGNTIYF
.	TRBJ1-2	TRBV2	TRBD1	TGTGCCAGCACGCAGGGGGAAGACTATGGCTACACCTTC	CASTQGEDYGYTF
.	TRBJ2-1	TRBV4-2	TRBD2	TGTGCCAGCAGCCAAGATTGGAATCTAGCGGGAGTAAACAATGAGCAGTTCTTC	CASSQDWNLAGVNNEQFF
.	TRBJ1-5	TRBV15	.	TGTGCCACCAGCAGTGAAAGCTTACAGGGCTCGAATCAGCCCCAGCATTTT	CATSSESLQGSNQPQHF
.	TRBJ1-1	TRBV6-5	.	TGTGCCAGCAGGGCCTCTCCGGGACAGAACACTGAAGCTTTCTTT	CASRASPGQNTEAFF
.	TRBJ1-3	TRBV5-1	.	TGCGCCAGCAGCTTAGGGGATTCGCCCGGAAACACCATATATTTT	CASSLGDSPGNTIYF
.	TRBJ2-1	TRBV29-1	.	TGCAGCGTTGGAGGGTACCGGGGTGATGAGCAGTTCTTC	CSVGGYRGDEQFF
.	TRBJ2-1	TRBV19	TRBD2	TGTGCCAGTAGTATAGTAGCGGGAGTTAACAATGAGCAGTTCTTC	CASSIVAGVNNEQFF
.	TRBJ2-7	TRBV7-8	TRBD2	TGTGCCAGCAGCCCACTAGCGGGAGAGGGCTACGAGCAGTACTTC	CASSPLAGEGYEQYF
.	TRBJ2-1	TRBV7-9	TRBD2	TGTGCCAGCAGTCCCCTAGCGGAAGGGCCCAATGAGCAGTTCTTC	CASSPLAEGPNEQFF
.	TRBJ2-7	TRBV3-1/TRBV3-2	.	TGTGCCAGCAGCCAAGAAGGGGGTAGCGAGCAGTACTTC	CASSQEGGSEQYF
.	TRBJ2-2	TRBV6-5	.	TGTGCCAGCAGGACAACTTACACCGGGGAGCTGTTTTTT	CASRTTYTGELFF